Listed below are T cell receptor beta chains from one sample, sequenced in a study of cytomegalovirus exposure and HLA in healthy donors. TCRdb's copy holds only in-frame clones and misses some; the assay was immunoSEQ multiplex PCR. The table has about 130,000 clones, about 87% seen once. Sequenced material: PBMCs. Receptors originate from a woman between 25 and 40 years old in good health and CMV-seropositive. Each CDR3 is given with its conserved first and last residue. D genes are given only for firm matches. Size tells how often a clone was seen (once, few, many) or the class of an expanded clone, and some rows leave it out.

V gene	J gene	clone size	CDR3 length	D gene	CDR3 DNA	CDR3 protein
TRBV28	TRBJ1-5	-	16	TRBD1	TGTGCCAGCACTACCCGGGACAGGGGTATGGATCAGCCCCAGCATTTT	CASTTRDRGMDQPQHF
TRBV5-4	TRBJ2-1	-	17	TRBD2	TGTGCCAGCAGCTTGGATGGACTAGCGGGTTCCTACAATGAGCAGTTCTTC	CASSLDGLAGSYNEQFF
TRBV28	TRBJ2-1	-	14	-	TGTGCCAGCAGCCCAGGAAGCATCTACAATGAGCAGTTCTTC	CASSPGSIYNEQFF
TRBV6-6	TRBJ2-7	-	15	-	TGTGCCAGCAGTTCCCCCCCCAGGGCGGACTACGAGCAGTACTTC	CASSSPPRADYEQYF
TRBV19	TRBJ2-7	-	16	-	TGTGCCAGTAGTACGAGGGGGGGCTTCCTCTCCTACGAGCAGTACTTC	CASSTRGGFLSYEQYF
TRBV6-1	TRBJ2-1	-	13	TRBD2	TGTGCCAGCAGGGACGTACGGGGGGGAAAACAGTTCTTC	CASRDVRGGKQFF
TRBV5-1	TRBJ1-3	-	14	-	TGCGCCAGCAGCTTGGGTACAGGGGGAAACACCATATATTTT	CASSLGTGGNTIYF
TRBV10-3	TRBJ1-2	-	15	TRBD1	TGTGCCATCAGCGCCCTGGACAGGGAGTTAATAGGCTACACCTTC	CAISALDRELIGYTF
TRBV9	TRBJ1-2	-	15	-	TGTGCCAGCAGCGTAGACTCATGGGGCTTGGGGGGCTACACCTTC	CASSVDSWGLGGYTF
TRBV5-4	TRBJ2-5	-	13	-	TGTGCCAGCAGCGAGGACAGCACAGAGACCCAGTACTTC	CASSEDSTETQYF
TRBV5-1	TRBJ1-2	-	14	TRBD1	TGCGCCAGCAGCTTGGCCGCAGGGGGCGATGGCTACACCTTC	CASSLAAGGDGYTF
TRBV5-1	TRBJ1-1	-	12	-	TGCGCCAGCAGCTTGGCGGGGTCTTCAGCTTTCTTT	CASSLAGSSAFF
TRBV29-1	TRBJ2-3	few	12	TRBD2	TGCAGCGAGACTAGCGGCACAGATACGCAGTATTTT	CSETSGTDTQYF
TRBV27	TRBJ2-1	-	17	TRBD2	TGTGCCAGCAGTTTGGTAGAGGGAGGGATCGTAGACAATGAGCAGTTCTTC	CASSLVEGGIVDNEQFF
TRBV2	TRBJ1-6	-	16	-	TGTGCCAGCAGTTCCACCGCGAGCTCCTATAATTCACCCCTCCACTTT	CASSSTASSYNSPLHF
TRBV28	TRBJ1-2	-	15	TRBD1	TGTGCCAGCAGTCCATACAGGGGGACTTCCGCTGGCTACACCTTC	CASSPYRGTSAGYTF
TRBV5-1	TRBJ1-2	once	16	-	TGCGCCAGCAGCTTTTACGCACCCAGCGGCAACTATGGCTACACCTTC	CASSFYAPSGNYGYTF
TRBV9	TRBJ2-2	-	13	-	TGTGCCAGCAGCGTACTACTCACCGGGGAGCTGTTTTTT	CASSVLLTGELFF
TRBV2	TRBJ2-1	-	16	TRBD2	TGTGCCAGCAGTGAGCAACGACTAGCGGGGGCGAATGAGCAGTTCTTC	CASSEQRLAGANEQFF
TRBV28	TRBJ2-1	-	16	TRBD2	TGTGCCAGCAGTGCCCCCGGGACTAGCGGGGACAATGAGCAGTTCTTC	CASSAPGTSGDNEQFF
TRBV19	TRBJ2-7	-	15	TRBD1	TGTGCCAGTAGTACCGGGACAGGGGGCTTCTACGAGCAGTACTTC	CASSTGTGGFYEQYF
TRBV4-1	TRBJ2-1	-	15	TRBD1	TGCGCCAGCAGTCGGACAGGGGACGACTACAATGAGCAGTTCTTC	CASSRTGDDYNEQFF
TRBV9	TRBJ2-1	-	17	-	TGTGCCAGCAGCGTAGGACAGAAGCGGGTCGCCTACAATGAGCAGTTCTTC	CASSVGQKRVAYNEQFF
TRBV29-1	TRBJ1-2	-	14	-	TGCAGCGTCTCAACCGGGAACCCCAACTATGGCTACACCTTC	CSVSTGNPNYGYTF
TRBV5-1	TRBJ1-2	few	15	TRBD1	TGCGCCAGCAGCTTGGGGGGACAGGCGAACTATGGCTACACCTTC	CASSLGGQANYGYTF
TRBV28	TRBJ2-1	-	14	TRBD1	TGTGCCAGCATCCTGGGACAGTCCTACAATGAGCAGTTCTTC	CASILGQSYNEQFF
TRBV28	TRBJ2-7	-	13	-	TGTGCCAGCACCGGAAGAGGGATCTACGAGCAGTACTTC	CASTGRGIYEQYF
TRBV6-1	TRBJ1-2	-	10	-	TGTGCCAGCAGTTTTCAGGGCTACACCTTC	CASSFQGYTF
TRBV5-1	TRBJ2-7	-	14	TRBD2	TGCGCCAGCAGCCTAGCGGGAGACGTTCCCGAGCAGTACTTC	CASSLAGDVPEQYF
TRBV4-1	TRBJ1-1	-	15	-	TGCGCCAGCAGCCAAGTGGCAGGGGAATACACTGAAGCTTTCTTT	CASSQVAGEYTEAFF
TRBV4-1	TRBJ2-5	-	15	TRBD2	TGCGCCAGCAGCCAAGTTTCTAGCGGGCTAGAGACCCAGTACTTC	CASSQVSSGLETQYF
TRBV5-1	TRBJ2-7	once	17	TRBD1	TGCGCCAGCAGCTTGGATATGGGGACAGGGGCCTCCTACGAGCAGTACTTC	CASSLDMGTGASYEQYF
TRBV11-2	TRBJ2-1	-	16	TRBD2	TGTGCCAGCAGCTTAGGTGGGACTAGTATACTCTATGAGCAGTTCTTC	CASSLGGTSILYEQFF
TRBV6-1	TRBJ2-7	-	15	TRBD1	TGTGCCAGCCGGGGGACAGGCGGGAAATCCTACGAGCAGTACTTC	CASRGTGGKSYEQYF
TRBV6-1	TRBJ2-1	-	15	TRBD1	TGTGCCAGCAGTGCATGGACAGGGGACTACAATGAGCAGTTCTTC	CASSAWTGDYNEQFF
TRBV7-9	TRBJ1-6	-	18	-	TGTGCCAGCAGCTTAAACTCCAGGGGCACCAAAGAGAATTCACCCCTCCACTTT	CASSLNSRGTKENSPLHF
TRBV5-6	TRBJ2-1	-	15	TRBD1	TGTGCCAGCAGCCTGCAAGGACAGGCCTTCAATGAGCAGTTCTTC	CASSLQGQAFNEQFF
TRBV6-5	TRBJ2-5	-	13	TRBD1	TGTGCCAGCAGAACCGGACAGGGGAGGACCCAGTACTTC	CASRTGQGRTQYF
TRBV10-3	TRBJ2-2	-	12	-	TGTGCCATCAGTGAAGGGGCCGGGGAGCTGTTTTTT	CAISEGAGELFF
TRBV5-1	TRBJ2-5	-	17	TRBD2	TGCGCCAGCAGCTTGAGATCAGTAGCGGGATACCAAGAGACCCAGTACTTC	CASSLRSVAGYQETQYF